These T cell receptor beta chains were read from a single sample in a study of blood T cell repertoires in COVID-19. Generated by immunoSEQ multiplex PCR, the TCRdb table keeps only in-frame clones and is missing some. This sample has roughly 120,000 clones, with around four fifths found just once. Sequencing input: peripheral blood. These receptors came from a woman between 40 and 55 years old with acute or convalescent COVID-19. The conserved cysteine and the conserved F or W are not part of the CDR3 here. The D gene is left open where the match is weak.

J | D | V | CDR3
TRBJ1-2 | TRBD1 | TRBV9 | ASSVRQGARGYT
TRBJ1-1 | TRBD1 | TRBV6-5 | ASRWPTGSVTEAF
TRBJ2-7 | . | TRBV18 | ASSPPSPPGRQY
TRBJ2-3 | TRBD2 | TRBV4-1 | ASSPVASGGPQSDTQY
TRBJ1-3 | TRBD1 | TRBV4-1 | ASSLRDRGYTIY
TRBJ2-7 | . | TRBV21-1 | ASSRSSGTVLYEQY
TRBJ2-2 | . | TRBV30 | AWGSGGPAGELF
TRBJ1-3 | TRBD1 | TRBV5-1 | ASSRTGTGAGNTIY
TRBJ1-3 | . | TRBV18 | ASSPYTDLGRGNTIY
TRBJ2-7 | . | TRBV7-9 | ASSFPGENYEQY
TRBJ1-5 | . | TRBV6-1 | ASSENYSNQPQH
TRBJ1-1 | . | TRBV20-1 | SGGENTEAF
TRBJ2-3 | TRBD2 | TRBV6-4 | ASSRGGLVDTDTQY
TRBJ2-3 | TRBD1 | TRBV7-2 | ASSPWTGEGDTQY
TRBJ2-3 | . | TRBV7-6 | ASSLGGFTDTQY
TRBJ1-6 | . | TRBV5-4 | ASSYDRGGTPRRSPLH
TRBJ1-6 | TRBD1 | TRBV14 | ASSQWDRGYNSPLH
TRBJ2-1 | TRBD1 | TRBV4-1 | ASSPARGGEQNEQF
TRBJ2-1 | . | TRBV7-2 | ASSLERSNEQF
TRBJ1-5 | . | TRBV10-3 | AISPGRENQPQH
TRBJ1-2 | . | TRBV7-9 | ASSPDSSEGYT
TRBJ1-2 | . | TRBV6-1 | ASSELGGPGYGYT
TRBJ1-5 | TRBD1 | TRBV7-2 | ASSFRQGDQPQH
TRBJ2-3 | . | TRBV3-1/TRBV3-2 | ASSQVVTGSDTQY
TRBJ1-2 | TRBD1 | TRBV10-3 | AISEPRQGNYGYT
TRBJ1-4 | . | TRBV5-1 | ASSMDSFNEKLF
TRBJ2-1 | . | TRBV2 | ASSGYNEQF
TRBJ1-4 | TRBD1 | TRBV6-5 | ASSRDRVSNEKLF
TRBJ2-7 | TRBD1 | TRBV3-1/TRBV3-2 | ASSQLLSGTGYEQY
TRBJ1-2 | . | TRBV18 | ASSDRSEGYT
TRBJ2-7 | . | TRBV5-4 | ASSLGQEVNYEQY
TRBJ1-1 | . | TRBV6-4 | ASSEGGQTEAF
TRBJ1-6 | . | TRBV5-1 | ASSLFPGSPNSYNSPLH
TRBJ1-5 | . | TRBV30 | AWSVRRQGIQPQH
TRBJ2-7 | . | TRBV7-2 | ASSLGQGTTYEQY
TRBJ1-1 | . | TRBV15 | ATLHRGHSDTEAF
TRBJ2-7 | . | TRBV5-1 | ASNPSMGGQVSYEQY
TRBJ1-5 | TRBD1 | TRBV7-2 | ASSFMITGDQPQH
TRBJ2-3 | . | TRBV24-1 | ATSPSRGSTDTQY
TRBJ1-2 | TRBD1 | TRBV5-4 | ASSLQGAPYGYT
TRBJ2-1 | TRBD2 | TRBV18 | ASSPLGLAGANNEQF
TRBJ1-2 | TRBD1 | TRBV6-5 | ASSNTGTEYGYT
TRBJ1-1 | TRBD1 | TRBV18 | ASSPWDSPVEAF
TRBJ2-7 | TRBD1 | TRBV7-9 | ASSRGQGSTYEQY
TRBJ1-1 | . | TRBV7-9 | ASSLARPGQRNTEAF
TRBJ1-1 | . | TRBV18 | ASHRQTNTEAF
TRBJ1-6 | . | TRBV7-9 | ASSPDSFNSPLH
TRBJ2-3 | . | TRBV10-3 | AISEWRITDTQY